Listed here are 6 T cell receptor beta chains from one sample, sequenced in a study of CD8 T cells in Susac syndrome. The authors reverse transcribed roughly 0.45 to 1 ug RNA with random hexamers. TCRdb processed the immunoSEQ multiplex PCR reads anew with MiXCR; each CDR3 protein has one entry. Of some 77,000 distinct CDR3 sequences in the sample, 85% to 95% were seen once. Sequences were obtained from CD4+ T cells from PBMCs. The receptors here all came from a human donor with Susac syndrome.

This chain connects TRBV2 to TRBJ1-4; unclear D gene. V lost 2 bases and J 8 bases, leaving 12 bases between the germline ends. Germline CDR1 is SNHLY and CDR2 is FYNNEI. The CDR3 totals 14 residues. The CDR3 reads CASSERREDEKLFF. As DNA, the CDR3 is TGTGCCAGCAGTGAAAGAAGGGAGGACGAAAAACTGTTTTTT.

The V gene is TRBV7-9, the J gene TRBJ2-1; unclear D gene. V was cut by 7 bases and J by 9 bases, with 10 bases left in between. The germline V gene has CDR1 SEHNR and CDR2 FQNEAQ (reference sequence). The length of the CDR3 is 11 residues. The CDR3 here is CASTLKTEQFF. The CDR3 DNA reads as TGTGCCAGCACCCTCAAAACTGAGCAGTTCTTC.

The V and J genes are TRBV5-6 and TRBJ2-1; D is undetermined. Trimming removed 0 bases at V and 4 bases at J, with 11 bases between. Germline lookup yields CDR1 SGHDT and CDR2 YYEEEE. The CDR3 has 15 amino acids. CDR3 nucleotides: TGTGCCAGCAGCTTGGGGGGAAGTTATTACAATGAGCAGTTCTTC. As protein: CASSLGGSYYNEQFF.

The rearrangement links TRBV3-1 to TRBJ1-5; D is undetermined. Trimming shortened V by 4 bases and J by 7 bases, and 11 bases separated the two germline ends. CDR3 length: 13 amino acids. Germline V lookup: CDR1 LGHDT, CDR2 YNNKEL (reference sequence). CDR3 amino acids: CASSPRGMQPQHF. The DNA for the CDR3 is TGTGCCAGCAGCCCAAGAGGCATGCAGCCCCAGCATTTT.

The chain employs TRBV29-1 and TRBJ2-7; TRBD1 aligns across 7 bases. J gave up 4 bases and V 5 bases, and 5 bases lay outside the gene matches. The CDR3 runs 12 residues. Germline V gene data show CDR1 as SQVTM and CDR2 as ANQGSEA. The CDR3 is CSVCPGGYEQYF. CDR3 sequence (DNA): TGCAGCGTTTGCCCAGGGGGATACGAGCAGTACTTC.

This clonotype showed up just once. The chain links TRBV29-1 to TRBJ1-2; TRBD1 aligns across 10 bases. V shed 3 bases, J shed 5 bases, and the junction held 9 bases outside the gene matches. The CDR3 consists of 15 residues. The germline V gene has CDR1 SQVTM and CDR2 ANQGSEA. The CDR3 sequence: CSVEGQGPSSYGYTF. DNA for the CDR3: TGCAGCGTTGAGGGACAGGGGCCCTCGTCGTATGGCTACACCTTC. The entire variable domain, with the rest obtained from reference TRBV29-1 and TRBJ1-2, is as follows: SAVISQKPSRDICQRGTSLTIQCQVDSQVTMMFWYRQQPGQSLTLIATANQGSEATYESGFVIDKFPISRPNLTFSTLTVSNMSPEDSSIYLCSVEGQGPSSYGYTFGSGTRLTVV.